Listed here is a single T cell receptor beta chain. The data were taken from a study of blood T cell repertoires in COVID-19. On the study more broadly: Acute and convalescent COVID-19 specimens originated in the United States, Italy and Spain.

Study members were between about 18 and 95 years old and lived in roughly 24 US regions. Participant-reported clinical history was the basis for cohort assignment. The recovered donors of Cohort 3 showed two negative PCRs, clearance, or symptom resolution. V was shortened by 9 bases and J by 5 bases, with 16 bases between the two germline ends. There are 13 residues in the CDR3. Germline CDR1 and CDR2: SNHLY and FYNNEI. The data were produced by immunoSEQ multiplex PCR, yet TCRdb's version contains in-frame clones alone and is incomplete. The sample yields 130,000 to 150,000 clones, around 86% seen once.

Material for sequencing was PBMCs or T cells enriched from blood (not recorded which). This chain joins TRBV2 and TRBJ1-1; tentatively, D is TRBD1 (6 bases). The sequence came from a man aged 55-75 years who had recovered from COVID-19. The CDR3 DNA is TGTGCCAGTTCCGGGACATTCTTGACTGAAGCTTTCTTT. Amino acid sequence: CASSGTFLTEAFF.